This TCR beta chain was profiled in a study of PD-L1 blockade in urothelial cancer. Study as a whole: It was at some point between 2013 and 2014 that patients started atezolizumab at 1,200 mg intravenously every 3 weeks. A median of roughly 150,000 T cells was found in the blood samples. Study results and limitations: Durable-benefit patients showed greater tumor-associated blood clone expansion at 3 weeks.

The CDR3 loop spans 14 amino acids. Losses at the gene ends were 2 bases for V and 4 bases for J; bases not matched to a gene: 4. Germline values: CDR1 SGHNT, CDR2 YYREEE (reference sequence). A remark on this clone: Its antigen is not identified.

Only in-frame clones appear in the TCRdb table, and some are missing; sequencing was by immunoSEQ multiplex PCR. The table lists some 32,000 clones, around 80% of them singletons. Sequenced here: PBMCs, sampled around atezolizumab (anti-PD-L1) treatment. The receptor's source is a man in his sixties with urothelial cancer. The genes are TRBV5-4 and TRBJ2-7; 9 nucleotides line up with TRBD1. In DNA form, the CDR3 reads TGTGCCAGCAGCTTAGGGACAGGGATTTACGAGCAGTACTTC. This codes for CASSLGTGIYEQYF. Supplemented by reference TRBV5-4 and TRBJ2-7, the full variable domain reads ETGVTQSPTHLIKTRGQQVTLRCSSQSGHNTVSWYQQALGQGPQFIFQYYREEENGRGNFPPRFSGLQFPNYSSELNVNALELDDSALYLCASSLGTGIYEQYFGPGTRLTVT.